Listed here are 25 T cell receptor beta chains from one sample, sequenced in a study of cytomegalovirus exposure and HLA in healthy donors. The data were produced by immunoSEQ multiplex PCR, yet TCRdb's version contains in-frame clones alone and is incomplete. The sample lists 150,000 to 250,000 clones, roughly 81% seen once, with roughly 1.2% in the top ten. The sequenced material came from PBMCs. Receptors were obtained from a young woman in good health and CMV-seronegative.

This clone was observed a handful of times. As DNA, the CDR3 is TGTGCCAGCAGTCGGACTGGGACTTCCTATGGCTACACCTTC. This gives the protein CASSRTGTSYGYTF. The chain is built from TRBV28 and TRBJ1-2; D possibly corresponds to TRBD1 (5 bases). The CDR3 loop spans 14 amino acids. V lost 5 bases to trimming and J lost 4 bases, with 14 bases between them. Germline V gene data show CDR1 as MDHEN and CDR2 as SYDVKM.

This chain joins TRBV14 and TRBJ1-5, with a possible D match to TRBD1 (5 bases). Trimming took off 1 base at V and 2 bases at J, with 21 bases between the two ends. Germline assignment: CDR1 SGHDN and CDR2 FVKESK. CDR3 size: 19 residues. The CDR3 DNA follows: TGTGCCAGCAGCCAAGGTGGCAGGGTCCTAGAAGGGGGCAATCAGCCCCAGCATTTT. Amino acids: CASSQGGRVLEGGNQPQHF.

V usage is TRBV6-5 and J usage is TRBJ2-1; 10 positions match TRBD2. Germline lookup yields CDR1 MNHEY and CDR2 SVGAGI. Losses at the gene ends were 3 bases for V and 4 bases for J; bases not matched to a gene: 0. The CDR3 spans 14 residues. The CDR3 loop reads CASSYSGGYNEQFF. CDR3 nucleotide sequence: TGTGCCAGCAGTTATAGCGGGGGGTACAATGAGCAGTTCTTC.

J is TRBJ1-5 and V is TRBV5-1; D is uncertain. The V gene lost 4 bases and the J gene lost 2 bases, with 13 bases spanning the gap. In germline, CDR1 is SGHRS, CDR2 YFSETQ. This CDR3 is 15 amino acids long. CDR3 sequence (DNA): TGCGCCAGCAGCCACGAGCTCTCGGGCAATCAGCCCCAGCATTTT. This sequence encodes CASSHELSGNQPQHF.

This clone was seen a handful of times. The CDR3 reads CASSMSLNQPQHF. The DNA for the CDR3 is TGTGCCAGTAGTATGAGTTTGAATCAGCCCCAGCATTTT. The chain recombines TRBV19 with TRBJ1-5; unclear D gene. Trimming cost V 3 bases and J 4 bases, with 7 bases left between them. The germline gives CDR1 LNHDA, CDR2 SQIVND (reference sequence). CDR3 length: 13 amino acids.

V usage is TRBV18 and J usage is TRBJ1-5; the match to TRBD1 covers 7 bases. Germline-derived CDR1 and CDR2 are KGHSH and LQKENI. This CDR3 comprises 16 residues. V was pared by 3 bases and J by 0 bases, with 5 bases of the junction left unmatched. CDR3 DNA: TGTGCCAGCTCACCTTTTACAGGGGATAGCAATCAGCCCCAGCATTTT. Its protein is CASSPFTGDSNQPQHF.

The chain combines TRBV5-6 with TRBJ2-3; 8 bases are shared with TRBD1. The ends lost 6 bases at V and 3 bases at J; junction bases unmatched: 9. The CDR3 is 15 residues long. CDR1 and CDR2 from the germline V gene are SGHDT and YYEEEE. CDR3 in amino acids: CASNQDWTGTDTQYF. Here the CDR3 DNA reads TGTGCCAGCAACCAAGACTGGACAGGGACAGATACGCAGTATTTT.

The chain combines TRBV6-1 with TRBJ2-7; unclear D gene. The V and J ends lost 4 bases and 6 bases respectively, with 19 bases between them. This CDR3 region has 15 residues. Per the germline V gene, CDR1 is MNHNS and CDR2 is SASEGT. CDR3 sequence: CASSAPVLRVSEQYF. CDR3 in DNA: TGTGCCAGCAGTGCGCCGGTTCTGAGAGTGAGCGAGCAGTACTTC.

The chain has TRBV6-5 and TRBJ1-1; TRBD1 matches at 7 bases. The germline V gene encodes CDR1 MNHEY and CDR2 SVGAGI. The CDR3 is 14 residues long. V lost 6 bases, J lost 0 bases, and 4 bases stayed unmatched. The CDR3 DNA reads TGTGCCAGCAGCCCCGGGACAGTGAACACTGAAGCTTTCTTT. As protein: CASSPGTVNTEAFF.

The chain links TRBV29-1 to TRBJ1-1; D is perhaps TRBD1 (6 bases). Trimming left V 0 bases short and J 0 bases short, with 14 bases between. The CDR3 contains 16 residues. Germline V gene lookup returns CDR1 SQVTM and CDR2 ANQGSEA. In nucleotides, the CDR3 is TGCAGCGTTGAAGATCAGGACAGCACTATGAACACTGAAGCTTTCTTT. It yields the protein CSVEDQDSTMNTEAFF. Full variable domain (outside the CDR3, taken from reference TRBV29-1 and TRBJ1-1): SAVISQKPSRDICQRGTSLTIQCQVDSQVTMMFWYRQQPGQSLTLIATANQGSEATYESGFVIDKFPISRPNLTFSTLTVSNMSPEDSSIYLCSVEDQDSTMNTEAFFGQGTRLTVV.

J is TRBJ2-5 and V is TRBV30, with a weak D call TRBD2 (6 bases). This CDR3 spans 13 amino acids. The ends were cut back, 2 bases at V and 4 bases at J, with 11 bases in the middle. CDR1 is GTSNPN, CDR2 SVGIG, per germline (reference sequence). CDR3 region: CAWSRRVGETQYF. CDR3 nucleotides: TGTGCCTGGAGTAGGAGGGTAGGAGAGACCCAGTACTTC. The full variable domain, completed using reference TRBV30 and TRBJ2-5, is SQTIHQWPATLVQPVGSPLSLECTVEGTSNPNLYWYRQAAGRGLQLLFYSVGIGQISSEVPQNLSASRPQDRQFILSSKKLLLSDSGFYLCAWSRRVGETQYFGPGTRLLVL.

The chain links TRBV25-1 to TRBJ1-3; tentative D call: TRBD1 (6 bases). Trimming left V 3 bases short and J 5 bases short, with 23 bases between. This CDR3 spans 18 amino acids. Germline V gene sequence: CDR1 MGHDK, CDR2 SYGVNS. In DNA form, the CDR3 reads TGTGCCAGCAGTGATCCCTCGACAGGCGTACAATCAAGAAACACCATATATTTT. This translates into CASSDPSTGVQSRNTIYF.

The CDR3 region has the DNA TGTGCCAGCAGTGGGTCTGGGAGCACTGAAGCTTTCTTT. This gives the protein CASSGSGSTEAFF. The rearrangement links TRBV2 to TRBJ1-1; no reliable D call. There are 13 residues in the CDR3. Germline CDR1 and CDR2: SNHLY and FYNNEI. Trimming shortened V by 4 bases and J by 4 bases, and 10 bases separated the two germline ends.

This clone was counted once. This rearrangement joins TRBV6-1 to TRBJ1-2, with a tentative D call TRBD1 (6 bases). Germline-derived CDR1 and CDR2 are MNHNS and SASEGT. V lost 6 bases, J lost 3 bases, and 17 bases lay in between. The CDR3 runs 15 residues. This chain's CDR3 is CASRTGPGLDYGYTF. The CDR3 region has the DNA TGTGCCAGCAGGACAGGCCCCGGGCTTGACTATGGCTACACCTTC.

The chain couples TRBV5-1 to TRBJ2-5; TRBD1 matches 9 bases. After removal of 0 bases from V and 14 bases from J, the junction contained 11 bases not matched to a gene. The length of the CDR3 is 14 residues. From germline, CDR1 is SGHRS and CDR2 YFSETQ. The CDR3 nucleotides are TGCGCCAGCAGCTTGGATGGACAGGGGCCTGAAGGATACTTC. Protein product: CASSLDGQGPEGYF.

The chain is built from TRBV21-1 and TRBJ2-7; the table calls TRBD1, which could not be checked here. TRBV21-1 is deemed a pseudogene. This CDR3 comprises 16 residues. The CDR3 sequence: CASSKGGQGATYEQYF. The CDR3 region has the DNA TGTGCCAGCAGCAAAGGGGGACAGGGGGCAACCTACGAGCAGTACTTC.

J is TRBJ2-5 and V is TRBV5-1; the D gene is possibly TRBD2 (6 bases). The CDR3 runs to 14 residues. The germline gives CDR1 SGHRS, CDR2 YFSETQ. V was trimmed by 4 bases and J by 0 bases, leaving 10 bases between them. The CDR3, as DNA: TGCGCCAGCAGCGGAGGGAATTACCAAGAGACCCAGTACTTC. Residues: CASSGGNYQETQYF.

The chain recombines TRBV5-4 with TRBJ1-1; D is possibly TRBD1 (5 bases). The germline V gene has CDR1 SGHNT and CDR2 YYREEE (reference sequence). V dropped 2 bases and J dropped 7 bases, with 12 bases sitting between them. This CDR3 contains 13 residues. CDR3 in amino acids: CASSFLVGGEAFF. The CDR3 DNA sequence: TGTGCCAGCAGCTTCCTCGTGGGGGGTGAAGCTTTCTTT.

The chain is built from TRBV7-9 and TRBJ2-7; D gene uncertain. This CDR3 comprises 15 residues. V gave up 3 bases and J gave up 2 bases, with 14 bases separating them. Germline-derived CDR1 and CDR2 are SEHNR and FQNEAQ (reference sequence). CDR3 loop: CASSFQRSIPYEQYF. The DNA for the CDR3 is TGTGCCAGCAGCTTTCAGCGTTCTATACCCTACGAGCAGTACTTC.

The chain recombines TRBV29-1 with TRBJ2-7, with D perhaps TRBD1 (5 bases). Germline CDR1 SQVTM, CDR2 ANQGSEA. This CDR3 is built from 13 residues. Between the trimmed V and J ends, which lost 1 base and 3 bases, there was a span of 10 bases. CDR3 coding DNA: TGCAGCGTTGAAGTAGCTAGGGGCTACGAGCAGTACTTC. Protein: CSVEVARGYEQYF.

With regard to this clone: One end of the junction fails to match germline, which may point to a read error. The chain joins TRBV7-9 to TRBJ2-1; D gene uncertain. The germline gives CDR1 SEHNR, CDR2 FQNEAQ (reference sequence). There are 14 residues in the CDR3. CDR3 in amino acids: CAGRRSHSYNEQFF. CDR3 nucleotides: TGTGCCGGCAGACGGAGTCACTCCTACAATGAGCAGTTCTTC.

This clone was observed a handful of times. CDR3 DNA: TGTGCCTGGGGACGGGGGGCACCCTACGAGCAGTACTTC. The encoded protein is CAWGRGAPYEQYF. The chain is built from TRBV30 and TRBJ2-7, with D perhaps matching TRBD2 (7 bases). The V gene lost 5 bases and the J gene lost 2 bases, with 13 bases spanning the gap. This CDR3 contains 13 residues. CDR1 and CDR2 (germline): GTSNPN, SVGIG (reference sequence).

CDR3 residues: CASSNHRDSRNQPQHF. In DNA form, the CDR3 reads TGTGCCAGCAGTAACCACCGGGACAGTCGCAATCAGCCCCAGCATTTT. V gene TRBV2 combines with J gene TRBJ1-5; TRBD1 matches 7 bases. Germline trimming cut 5 bases from V and 2 bases from J; bases unmatched to any gene: 9. CDR1 and CDR2 (germline): SNHLY, FYNNEI. The CDR3 consists of 16 residues.

This clone has a handful of counts. The chain combines TRBV10-2 with TRBJ2-7, with 9 bases lining up with TRBD2. Trimming at V came to 0 bases and at J to 0 bases, leaving 3 bases not matched to a gene. The CDR3 contains 16 residues. Germline CDR1 reads WSHSY; CDR2 reads SAAADI. The CDR3 is CASSESLAGSSYEQYF. In DNA form, the CDR3 reads TGCGCCAGCAGTGAGTCTCTAGCGGGGAGCTCCTACGAGCAGTACTTC.

The V and J genes are TRBV9 and TRBJ1-2, with TRBD1 as a possible D gene (6 bases). This CDR3 contains 21 residues. The germline V and J ends were trimmed by 0 bases and 4 bases, with 31 bases remaining between them. Germline V gene lookup returns CDR1 SGDLS and CDR2 YYNGEE. CDR3 loop: CASSVDGWEGGPVRGVYGYTF. CDR3 sequence (DNA): TGTGCCAGCAGCGTAGACGGATGGGAGGGGGGGCCCGTCCGAGGGGTCTATGGCTACACCTTC.